This T cell receptor beta chain is from a study of siplizumab effects on memory and regulatory T cells. The study's findings and limits: Apparently more diverse than memory cells, naive T cells also seemed major alloresponse contributors. No assignable naive or memory phenotype existed for roughly 75-95% of proliferating CD4+ or CD8+ clones. Proliferating siplizumab-culture Tregs lacked confirmation of suppressive function.

To note about this clone: As yet, its antigen is unknown.

The protocol was immunoSEQ multiplex PCR, while the TCRdb copy is restricted to in-frame clones and leaves out a portion. The sample has some 100,000 clones, roughly 93% seen once. This CDR3 is 13 amino acids long. Germline V gene sequence: CDR1 GTSNPN, CDR2 SVGIG (reference sequence). The V segment lost 7 bases and the J segment 4 bases; nucleotides outside the gene matches: 5. This clonotype originated in a human donor in good health. The sample comprised CD8+ T cells sorted from blood. The rearrangement links TRBV30 to TRBJ1-1; 11 nucleotides agree with TRBD1. The CDR3 coding sequence is TGTGCCTTTACCGGGACAGGGGGCACTGAAGCTTTCTTT. It codes for CAFTGTGGTEAFF.